This entry lists 13 T cell receptor beta chains sequenced from one sample in a study of CXCR3-negative and CXCR3-positive naive CD8 T cells. Preparation of TRB cDNA libraries relied on 5' RACE carrying UMI labels. TCRdb reprocessed the 5' RACE reads and stores each CDR3 protein as one record, lacking DNA. This table holds tens of thousands of distinct CDR3 sequences. Material for sequencing was memory CD8+ T cells from blood. These receptor sequences come from a human donor in good health. Some clones in this sample may be carry-over from other donors' samples.

The V gene is TRBV7-9, the J gene TRBJ2-7; TCRdb's assignment of TRBD1 cannot be checked, as there is no DNA. CDR3 length equals 16 residues. The germline CDR1 and CDR2 sequences are SEHNR and FQNEAQ (reference sequence). The CDR3 here is CASSLGGRVPSHEQYF.

The chain joins TRBV29-1 to TRBJ1-2. The CDR3 is 11 residues long. Germline values: CDR1 SQVTM, CDR2 ANQGSEA. Here the CDR3 reads CSGRENNGYTF. The complete variable domain, with remaining parts taken from reference TRBV29-1 and TRBJ1-2, reads SAVISQKPSRDICQRGTSLTIQCQVDSQVTMMFWYRQQPGQSLTLIATANQGSEATYESGFVIDKFPISRPNLTFSTLTVSNMSPEDSSIYLCSGRENNGYTFGSGTRLTVV.

This chain links TRBV7-6 with TRBJ2-5. CDR3 length: 12 residues. Looked up from germline, CDR1 is SGHVS and CDR2 is FNYEAQ. The CDR3 loop is CASSLGEETQYF.

The chain employs TRBV28 and TRBJ2-7; as DNA is missing, the TRBD1 call by TCRdb cannot be tested. The CDR3 runs to 14 residues. Germline-derived CDR1 and CDR2 are MDHEN and SYDVKM. This CDR3 is CASSLRDSSYEQYF.

This chain uses TRBV20-1 with TRBJ2-3. Germline CDR1 reads DFQATT; CDR2 reads SNEGSKA (reference sequence). The CDR3 length is 13 residues. CDR3 in amino acids: CSARRRMSDTQYF.

This chain connects TRBV15 to TRBJ2-3; TCRdb's assignment of TRBD1 cannot be checked, as there is no DNA. The germline CDR1 and CDR2 sequences are LNHNV and YYDKDF (reference sequence). The CDR3 covers 17 residues. The CDR3 is CATSVNPRGVGTDTQYF.

Here the CDR3 reads CASSSWGGPYEQYF. The rearrangement uses TRBV27 and TRBJ2-7; as DNA is missing, the TRBD1 call by TCRdb cannot be tested. The germline V gene has CDR1 MNHEY and CDR2 SMNVEV (reference sequence). The CDR3 sequence is 14 residues long.

This chain's CDR3 is CASSLRLAGPYNEQFF. This chain uses TRBV7-9 with TRBJ2-1; TCRdb outputs TRBD1, but without DNA this stays unchecked. Germline CDR1 reads SEHNR; CDR2 reads FQNEAQ (reference sequence). The CDR3 has 16 amino acids.

V is TRBV4-1 and J is TRBJ1-1. CDR3 length equals 14 residues. CDR1 MGHRA and CDR2 YSYEKL come from the germline V gene. The chain's CDR3 is CASSQEGWNTEAFF.

The chain has TRBV7-9 and TRBJ1-1. The CDR3 has 13 residues. Germline V gene sequence: CDR1 SEHNR, CDR2 FQNEAQ (reference sequence). Here the CDR3 reads CASSYSGGTEAFF.

CDR3: CASSQDRAGGYPKHGETQYF. The V gene is TRBV3-1, the J gene TRBJ2-5; without DNA, the TCRdb call of TRBD2 cannot be checked. The CDR3 loop spans 20 amino acids. Germline CDR1 reads LGHDT; CDR2 reads YNNKEL (reference sequence).

J is TRBJ2-3 and V is TRBV29-1; the TCRdb D gene call, TRBD2, has no DNA to confirm it. The CDR3 loop spans 15 amino acids. Germline lookup yields CDR1 SQVTM and CDR2 ANQGSEA. The CDR3 is CSVEAGTSESDTQYF.

The V and J genes are TRBV29-1 and TRBJ2-7; there is no DNA to check the TCRdb D call of TRBD2. The CDR3 is 16 residues long. Germline V gives CDR1 SQVTM, CDR2 ANQGSEA. The CDR3 loop is CSVDGTSGSQPYEQYF.